This T cell receptor (beta chain) originates from a study of CD8+CD57+ T cells in acquired aplastic anemia. Background on the study: The study obtained an average of 3.2 ug of DNA from sorted CD4+ and CD8+ cells.

Germline lookup yields CDR1 MNHEY and CDR2 SMNVEV (reference sequence). Trimming took 3 bases from V and 6 from J, leaving 12 bases between them. CDR3 length: 14 amino acids. This clonotype was observed many times. Genomic DNA provided the template from which TCR beta VDJ and CDR3 profiles were obtained. TCRdb passed the reads through MiXCR, listing each CDR3 protein once. The data contain about 400,000 distinct CDR3 sequences, 65% to 80% of them singletons. The origin of this receptor is a human donor in good health, serving as a control. The chain couples TRBV27 to TRBJ2-1; D call uncertain. Sequencing used sorted CD4+, CD8+, or CD8+CD57+ T cells (not recorded which) from PBMCs. CDR3 sequence (DNA): TGTGCCAGCAGTTTCGCCAGATCGCGCAATGAGCAGTTCTTC. This translates into CASSFARSRNEQFF.